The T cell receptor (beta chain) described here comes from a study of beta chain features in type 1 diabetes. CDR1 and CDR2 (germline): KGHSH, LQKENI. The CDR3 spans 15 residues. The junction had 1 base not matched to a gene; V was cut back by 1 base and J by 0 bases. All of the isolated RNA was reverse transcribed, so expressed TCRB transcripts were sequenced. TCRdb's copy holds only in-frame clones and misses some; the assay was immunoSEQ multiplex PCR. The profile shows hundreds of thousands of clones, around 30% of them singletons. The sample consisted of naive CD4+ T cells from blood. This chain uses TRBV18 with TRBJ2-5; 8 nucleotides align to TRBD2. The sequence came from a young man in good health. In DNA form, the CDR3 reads TGTGCCAGCTCACCACTGACTAGCGACCAAGAGACCCAGTACTTC. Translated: CASSPLTSDQETQYF.